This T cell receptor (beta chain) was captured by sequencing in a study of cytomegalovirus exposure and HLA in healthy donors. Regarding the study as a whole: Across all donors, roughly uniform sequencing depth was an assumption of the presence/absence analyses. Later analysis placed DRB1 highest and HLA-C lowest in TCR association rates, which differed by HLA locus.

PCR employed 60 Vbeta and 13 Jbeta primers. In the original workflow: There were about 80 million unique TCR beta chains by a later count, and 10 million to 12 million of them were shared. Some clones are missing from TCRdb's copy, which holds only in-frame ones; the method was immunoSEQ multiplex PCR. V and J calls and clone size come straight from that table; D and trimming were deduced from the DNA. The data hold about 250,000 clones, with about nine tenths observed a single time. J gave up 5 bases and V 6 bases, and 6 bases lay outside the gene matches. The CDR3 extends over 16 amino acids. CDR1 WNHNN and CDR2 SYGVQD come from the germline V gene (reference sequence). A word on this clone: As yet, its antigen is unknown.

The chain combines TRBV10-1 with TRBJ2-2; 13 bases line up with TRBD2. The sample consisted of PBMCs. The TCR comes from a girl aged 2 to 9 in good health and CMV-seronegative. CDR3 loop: CASSRTSGSGTGELFF. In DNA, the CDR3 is TGCGCCAGCAGCAGGACTAGCGGGAGTGGTACCGGGGAGCTGTTTTTT.